This T cell receptor (beta chain) derives from a study of blood T cells in healthy people across ages. Findings and caveats of the study: Diversity of TCR beta per million T cells declined in a roughly linear way with age. PBMCs left unsorted prevented a conclusive naive versus antigen-experienced comparison.

It was with a sample-barcoded 5' primer and a J-beta primer mix that a second PCR of roughly 7 to 12 cycles was run. From each sample, at least 2.5 million paired-end reads containing CDR3 were obtained. MiXCR, run by TCRdb on the 5' RACE reads, gives a single entry per CDR3 protein. The data show roughly 680,000 distinct CDR3 sequences, over 45% seen once. The V and J ends lost 8 bases and 3 bases respectively, with 19 bases between them. Looked up from germline, CDR1 is LGHDT and CDR2 is YNNKEL (reference sequence). This CDR3 contains 15 residues. Worth noting for this clonotype: The antigen is undetermined.

This TCR derives from a woman aged 60-75 years in good health. Sequencing was done on a sample of blood. The V and J genes are TRBV3-1 and TRBJ2-5, with D tentatively TRBD1 (5 bases). The CDR3 DNA reads TGTGCCAGCTCCGGGCTTATGGGCAGGGAAGAGACCCAGTACTTC. Amino acids: CASSGLMGREETQYF.